This T cell receptor beta chain is drawn from a study of response to subunit inactivated influenza vaccine (dated by TCRdb to 2016 to 2019). With regard to the full study: Deep quantitative T cell receptor repertoire profiling was used in the study to track responses to a trivalent subunit inactivated influenza vaccine.

Library prep was done by RT-PCR. Sequencing instrument: Illumina HiSeq 2500. The public sequencing data were trimmed at Q25 with fastp and processed into clonotypes with MiXCR by TCRdb, which kept only in-frame beta chains. Each entry is one CDR3 protein sequence, shown with its most common DNA and genes. In all, the sample holds about 300,000 distinct CDR3 sequences, and approximately 20% of those were seen once. Together, the top ten hold 10% of the sample. The research as a whole found: According to the authors, only a limited number of new T cells may be recruited by each seasonal influenza vaccination.

The CDR1 and CDR2 encoded by the germline V gene are SGHTA and FQGNSA. The CDR3, cysteine through phenylalanine, is 16 amino acids long. CDR3 DNA only is kept here, 48 bases in frame from base 1. Cut back by 5 bases and 3 bases, the V and J ends lie 17 bases apart. There are a few counts of this clonotype. Its target antigen remains unknown. The record has no base qualities; no much larger clone is one base away. The sequences come from PBMCs from blood, collected approximately 20 months after vaccination. The source of this sequence is a man between 50 and 75 years old who received an inactivated influenza vaccine. Donor details come from another sample of the same person, matched by shared clones. The chain links TRBV7-2 with TRBJ2-1; the D element could tentatively be TRBD1 or TRBD2, as 6 bases agree for each. The nucleotide sequence reads as follows: TGTGCCAGCAGCCTCTCCGTAGGGGGGAACTACAATGAGCAGTTCTTC. This is translated as CASSLSVGGNYNEQFF.